The 2 T cell receptor beta chains given below trace back to one sample, sequenced in a study of T cells in Graves' hyperthyroidism and ophthalmopathy. Amplified TCR beta CDR3 regions came from RNA transcripts. The primer set for the first-round RT-PCR of the TCR CDR3 was HTBI. TCRdb processed the multiplex PCR reads anew with MiXCR; each CDR3 protein has one entry. The sample holds about 380,000 distinct CDR3 sequences, about 14% seen once. Sequenced sample: blood. The receptors come from a woman aged 60-70 years with Graves' hyperthyroidism.

This clonotype was picked up many times. The chain is built from TRBV19 and TRBJ2-1; TRBD2 aligns across 8 bases. This CDR3 comprises 17 residues. CDR1 is LNHDA and CDR2 is SQIVND in the germline V gene (reference sequence). The J segment lost 7 bases and the V segment lost 1 base, leaving 12 bases of the junction unmatched. The CDR3, as DNA: TGTGCCAGTAGTATAGGGGGTTGGGGACTAGGATCGAATGAGCAGTTCTTC. Translation gives CASSIGGWGLGSNEQFF.

The chain combines TRBV15 with TRBJ2-2; 11 bases line up with TRBD2. This CDR3 region has 17 residues. Looked up from germline, CDR1 is LNHNV and CDR2 is YYDKDF (reference sequence). The V and J ends lost 3 bases and 5 bases, in that order; junction bases with no gene match: 8. CDR3 sequence: CATSRAIAGGRTGELFF. The CDR3 DNA is TGTGCCACCAGCAGGGCTATAGCGGGAGGGAGAACCGGGGAGCTGTTTTTT.